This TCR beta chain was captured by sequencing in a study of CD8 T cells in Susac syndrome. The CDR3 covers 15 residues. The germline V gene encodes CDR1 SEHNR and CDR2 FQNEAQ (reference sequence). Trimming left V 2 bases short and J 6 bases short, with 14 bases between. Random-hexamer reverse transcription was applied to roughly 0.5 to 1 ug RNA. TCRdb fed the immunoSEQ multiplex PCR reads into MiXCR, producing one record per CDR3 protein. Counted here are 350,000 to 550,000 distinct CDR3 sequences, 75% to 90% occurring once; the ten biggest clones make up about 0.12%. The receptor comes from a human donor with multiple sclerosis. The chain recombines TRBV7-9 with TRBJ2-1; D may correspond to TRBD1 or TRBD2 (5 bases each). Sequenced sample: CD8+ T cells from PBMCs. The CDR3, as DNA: TGTGCCAGCAGCTTACCGGGACCGATTACCAATGAGCAGTTCTTC. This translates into CASSLPGPITNEQFF.